This T cell receptor (beta chain) was observed in a study of T cell repertoires in cytomegalovirus infection. Study-wide background: Matching HLA type, along with CMV infection, was indicated by public TCR beta signatures. Findings and caveats of the study: There were HLA-C-restricted CMV-specific TCR beta clonotypes dominating the ex vivo response.

TCRdb independently ran MiXCR on the reads; one entry per CDR3 protein. The table shows about 160,000 distinct CDR3 sequences, with about 15% occurring only once. This clonotype was observed at least ten times. Its cognate antigen is unknown. Germline-derived CDR1 and CDR2 are SGHTA and FQGNSA. The CDR3 has 16 residues. Trimming took 4 bases from V and 6 from J, leaving 21 bases between them. The sample comprised CD8+ T cells from PBMCs. V gene TRBV7-2 combines with J gene TRBJ1-2; D is ambiguous. This TCR derives from a human donor in good health (CMV status not recorded). Some clones in this sample may be carry-over from other donors' samples. DNA for the CDR3: TGTGCCAGCAGCTCCGTGGGAAGGGAGAGGTTAGATGGCTACACCTTC. Protein product: CASSSVGRERLDGYTF. Together with reference TRBV7-2 and TRBJ1-2, the CDR3 gives the full variable domain: GAGVSQSPSNKVTEKGKDVELRCDPISGHTALYWYRQSLGQGLEFLIYFQGNSAPDKSGLPSDRFSAERTGGSVSTLTIQRTQQEDSAVYLCASSSVGRERLDGYTFGSGTRLTVV.